These 23 T cell receptor beta chains came from one sample sequenced in a study of control samples from healthy donors and cancer patients. Only in-frame clones appear in the TCRdb table, and some are missing; sequencing was by immunoSEQ multiplex PCR. The profile shows some 90,000 clones, approximately 90% of them singletons. The source material was blood. These TCRs come from a woman aged 25 to 39 in good health.

The rearrangement joins TRBV5-4 to TRBJ1-2; a weak D match, TRBD1 (5 bases). This CDR3 contains 15 residues. Trimming pared 4 bases from V and 0 bases from J, leaving 13 bases between. Per germline, CDR1 SGHNT and CDR2 YYREEE (reference sequence). CDR3 nucleotide sequence: TGTGCCAGCAGCGTGGGTGGAGGGGCTAACTATGGCTACACCTTC. Protein product: CASSVGGGANYGYTF. The entire variable domain, with the rest obtained from reference TRBV5-4 and TRBJ1-2, is as follows: ETGVTQSPTHLIKTRGQQVTLRCSSQSGHNTVSWYQQALGQGPQFIFQYYREEENGRGNFPPRFSGLQFPNYSSELNVNALELDDSALYLCASSVGGGANYGYTFGSGTRLTVV.

This clone showed up just a few times. The V and J genes are TRBV14 and TRBJ2-7; D call uncertain. The CDR3 loop spans 12 amino acids. The V end was cut by 6 bases, the J end by 7 bases, with 13 bases between. Germline CDR1 reads SGHDN; CDR2 reads FVKESK. The CDR3, as DNA: TGTGCCAGCAGGGGCACGGCGTGGGAGCAGTACTTC. It translates to CASRGTAWEQYF.

The rearrangement links TRBV6-5 to TRBJ1-5; no clear D gene. Germline loops: CDR1 MNHEY, CDR2 SVGAGI. V was shortened by 5 bases and J by 4 bases, with 6 bases between the two germline ends. The CDR3 runs to 12 residues. Written as DNA, the CDR3 is TGTGCCAGCAGTATGGGGAATCAGCCCCAGCATTTT. This gives the protein CASSMGNQPQHF.

The CDR3 sequence: CASSQAGKVQFQETQYF. The CDR3 DNA follows: TGCGCCAGCAGCCAGGCCGGCAAGGTCCAATTTCAAGAGACCCAGTACTTC. The rearrangement joins TRBV4-1 to TRBJ2-5, with no clear D. Germline CDR1 reads MGHRA; CDR2 reads YSYEKL. V lost 3 bases to trimming and J lost 2 bases, with 19 bases between them. This CDR3 has 17 amino acids.

The DNA for the CDR3 is TGTGCCAGCAGTCCCGGGACTAGCGGGAGGGACGAGCAGTACTTC. This sequence encodes CASSPGTSGRDEQYF. The rearrangement uses TRBV27 and TRBJ2-7, with 16 bases lining up with TRBD2. The trim removed 5 bases at V and 5 bases at J, leaving 3 bases unmatched. Germline CDR1 reads MNHEY; CDR2 reads SMNVEV (reference sequence). CDR3 length: 15 amino acids.

The V and J genes are TRBV11-2 and TRBJ1-6, with D possibly TRBD1 on 5 matching bases. The V gene's germline CDR1 is SGHAT and CDR2 FQNNGV. Trimming removed 0 bases at V and 8 bases at J, with 11 bases between. CDR3 length: 15 amino acids. This CDR3 is CASSLDGDSDSPLHF. The CDR3 DNA sequence: TGTGCCAGCAGCTTAGATGGTGACAGCGATTCACCCCTCCACTTT.

This clone has just one count. The chain recombines TRBV5-4 with TRBJ1-2; no definite D call. V was shortened by 2 bases and J by 8 bases, with 22 bases between the two germline ends. This CDR3 has 16 residues. Germline V CDR1 and CDR2: SGHNT, YYREEE (reference sequence). As DNA, the CDR3 is TGTGCCAGCAGCTTTAAAGTGCCCCGATCCCCTCTGGGCTACACCTTC. Translation: CASSFKVPRSPLGYTF.

Concerning this clone itself: The same CDR3 arises from other DNA sequences in this sample as well. This sequence joins TRBV7-3 and TRBJ1-1; no reliable D call. The germline V and J ends were trimmed by 5 bases and 5 bases, with 9 bases remaining between them. This CDR3 has 12 amino acids. Germline CDR1 and CDR2: SGHTA and FQGTGA. The CDR3 DNA follows: TGTGCCAGCAGCCCGGGAGGGACTGAAGCTTTCTTT. Its translation: CASSPGGTEAFF.

The chain recombines TRBV19 with TRBJ1-2; TRBD1 agrees at 10 bases. The CDR3 consists of 13 residues. Germline assignment: CDR1 LNHDA and CDR2 SQIVND (reference sequence). Trimming removed 8 bases from V and 6 bases from J; junction bases left unmatched: 6. CDR3 DNA sequence: TGTGCCAGTGGGACAGGGGTTCCCAATGGCTACACCTTC. The encoded protein is CASGTGVPNGYTF.

V is TRBV27 and J is TRBJ1-5; D might be TRBD1 (6 bases). Germline V gene lookup returns CDR1 MNHEY and CDR2 SMNVEV (reference sequence). This CDR3 region has 17 residues. Trimming cost V 3 bases and J 4 bases, with 19 bases left between them. The CDR3 reads CASSFTSSGQKNQPQHF. In nucleotides, the CDR3 is TGTGCCAGCAGTTTCACCTCCTCGGGACAAAAAAATCAGCCCCAGCATTTT.

This chain connects TRBV5-6 to TRBJ2-7; D unclear. This CDR3 is built from 14 residues. V was shortened by 0 bases and J by 3 bases, with 10 bases between the two germline ends. In germline, CDR1 is SGHDT, CDR2 YYEEEE. The DNA of the CDR3 is TGTGCCAGCAGCTTGGTTCCACTCCTCTACGAGCAGTACTTC. Its translation: CASSLVPLLYEQYF.

The chain is built from TRBV6-5 and TRBJ2-7; TRBD1 agrees at 12 bases. CDR3 length: 15 amino acids. The V gene's germline CDR1 is MNHEY and CDR2 SVGAGI. The V and J ends lost 8 bases and 6 bases, in that order; junction bases with no gene match: 11. CDR3 sequence reads: CASSSTGTGGGEQYF. The CDR3 coding sequence is TGTGCCAGCTCATCCACCGGGACAGGGGGCGGCGAGCAGTACTTC.

The gene calls are TRBV6-1 and TRBJ1-5, with D perhaps TRBD1 (6 bases). V was pared by 1 base and J by 4 bases, with 14 bases between. The CDR3 consists of 16 residues. Germline V gene sequence: CDR1 MNHNS, CDR2 SASEGT. The CDR3 reads CASSEEIAQGNQPQHF. In DNA form, the CDR3 reads TGTGCCAGCAGTGAAGAAATTGCACAGGGTAATCAGCCCCAGCATTTT.

This chain connects TRBV5-4 to TRBJ1-5, with 8 positions matching TRBD1. Germline V gene data show CDR1 as SGHNT and CDR2 as YYREEE (reference sequence). The CDR3 covers 16 residues. Trimming cost V 4 bases and J 6 bases; bases outside gene matches: 12. CDR3: CASSPQDRGPPQPQHF. In DNA, the CDR3 is TGTGCCAGCAGCCCCCAAGACAGGGGTCCCCCTCAGCCCCAGCATTTT.

The gene calls are TRBV5-5 and TRBJ2-2, with D tentatively TRBD1 (6 bases). Trimming cost V 3 bases and J 6 bases, with 21 bases left between them. The CDR3 has 17 amino acids. From germline, CDR1 is SGHKS and CDR2 YYEKEE (reference sequence). CDR3 sequence reads: CASSYSRSGVGPGELFF. Written as DNA, the CDR3 is TGTGCCAGCAGCTACTCTCGGTCAGGGGTGGGGCCCGGGGAGCTGTTTTTT.

The gene calls are TRBV19 and TRBJ1-2; D gene ambiguous. V lost 4 bases and J 0 bases, leaving 12 bases between the germline ends. The CDR3 consists of 15 residues. Germline V gene lookup returns CDR1 LNHDA and CDR2 SQIVND (reference sequence). The CDR3 spells CASSTQQATNYGYTF. The CDR3 nucleotides read TGTGCCAGTAGTACTCAGCAGGCCACTAACTATGGCTACACCTTC.

This chain links TRBV6-1 with TRBJ1-3; the D is unclear. The CDR3 length is 14 residues. Per germline, CDR1 MNHNS and CDR2 SASEGT. V was cut by 2 bases and J by 0 bases, with 5 bases left in between. CDR3 DNA: TGTGCCAGCAGTGAATTCCGCTCTGGAAACACCATATATTTT. It specifies CASSEFRSGNTIYF.

This clone was picked up one time. The chain joins TRBV5-4 to TRBJ2-2; D uncertain. V was cut by 4 bases and J by 3 bases, with 13 bases left in between. The CDR3 is 15 residues long. The V gene's germline CDR1 is SGHNT and CDR2 YYREEE (reference sequence). In DNA, the CDR3 is TGTGCCAGCAGCGGTGCCTCCGGTTACACCGGGGAGCTGTTTTTT. Encoded protein: CASSGASGYTGELFF.

The CDR3 region has the DNA TGTGCCAGCCACGACACGTATAGCAATCAGCCCCAGCATTTT. It specifies CASHDTYSNQPQHF. The chain has TRBV19 and TRBJ1-5; no clear D gene. Trimming stripped 9 bases from V and 0 bases from J, with 12 bases between. The CDR3 is 14 residues long. Germline CDR1 LNHDA, CDR2 SQIVND (reference sequence).

The chain uses TRBV19 and TRBJ2-5; weak D call: TRBD2 (6 bases). Germline V gene lookup returns CDR1 LNHDA and CDR2 SQIVND (reference sequence). V shed 5 bases and J shed 5 bases, with 18 bases lying between them. CDR3 length equals 15 residues. The CDR3 region has the DNA TGTGCCAGTAGTGCCAGGAGGGGCCCGGGGGAGACCCAGTACTTC. This encodes CASSARRGPGETQYF.

J is TRBJ2-5 and V is TRBV30; TRBD2 agrees at 10 bases. The CDR3 has 16 residues. The V segment lost 2 bases and the J segment 5 bases; nucleotides outside the gene matches: 11. Germline V gives CDR1 GTSNPN, CDR2 SVGIG (reference sequence). The CDR3 protein is CAWSLQRGGIGETQYF. The CDR3, as DNA: TGTGCCTGGAGTCTCCAGCGGGGGGGAATTGGGGAGACCCAGTACTTC.

CDR3 sequence: CASRGQGEVFSEAFF. In nucleotides, the CDR3 is TGTGCCAGCAGGGGACAGGGAGAGGTTTTCTCTGAAGCTTTCTTT. The chain couples TRBV5-4 to TRBJ1-1, with TRBD1 matching over 9 bases. Germline lookup yields CDR1 SGHNT and CDR2 YYREEE (reference sequence). The CDR3 runs 15 residues. Trimming took 5 bases from V and 6 from J; bases not matched to a gene: 11.

This chain links TRBV2 with TRBJ2-3; a weak D match, TRBD1 (5 bases). The germline V and J ends were trimmed by 6 bases and 0 bases, with 13 bases remaining between them. The CDR3 extends over 15 amino acids. Looked up from germline, CDR1 is SNHLY and CDR2 is FYNNEI. For the CDR3, the DNA is TGTGCCAGCAGCGGAAGGGGCTATAGCACAGATACGCAGTATTTT. Its translation: CASSGRGYSTDTQYF.